This entry lists 17 T cell receptor beta chains sequenced from one sample in a study of radiotherapy plus CTLA-4 blockade in lung cancer. Sequencing was performed with immunoSEQ multiplex PCR; in TCRdb, only in-frame clones are kept and a portion is missing. The sample has 40,000 or so clones; more than 60% are singletons. The specimen comprised peripheral blood, sampled from a patient treated with radiotherapy plus ipilimumab. These receptors were taken from a human donor with non-small cell lung cancer who had a partial response to radiotherapy plus ipilimumab.

The V gene is TRBV10-2, the J gene TRBJ1-3; D remains ambiguous. This CDR3 is 12 amino acids long. With 10 bases removed from V and 0 bases from J, the gap between germline ends came to 7 bases. Looked up from germline, CDR1 is WSHSY and CDR2 is SAAADI. The CDR3 DNA reads TGCGCCACCCTTTGCTCTGGAAACACCATATATTTT. Encoded protein: CATLCSGNTIYF.

This clone was observed a handful of times. The rearrangement uses TRBV6-5 and TRBJ1-6; possible D gene TRBD1, 5 bases. The length of the CDR3 is 15 residues. Per germline, CDR1 MNHEY and CDR2 SVGAGI. Trimming stripped 6 bases from V and 10 bases from J, with 19 bases between. The CDR3 DNA is TGTGCCAGCAGCCCCGCGGGACGAATCAGCTCACCCCTCCACTTT. Its translation: CASSPAGRISSPLHF.

The genes are TRBV7-9 and TRBJ2-5, with TRBD2 as a possible D gene (6 bases). In germline, CDR1 is SEHNR, CDR2 FQNEAQ (reference sequence). The CDR3 has 15 residues. The V gene lost 4 bases and the J gene lost 4 bases, with 16 bases spanning the gap. CDR3: CASSSRLWGGETQYF. The CDR3 DNA reads TGTGCCAGCAGCTCTAGGCTGTGGGGAGGAGAGACCCAGTACTTC.

This sequence joins TRBV5-1 and TRBJ1-1, with D perhaps matching TRBD1 (5 bases). This CDR3 contains 14 residues. Germline V gene sequence: CDR1 SGHRS, CDR2 YFSETQ. V was cut by 2 bases and J by 4 bases, with 12 bases left in between. CDR3 sequence (DNA): TGCGCCAGCAGCTTTTCGGACACCACCACTGAAGCTTTCTTT. Translating it yields CASSFSDTTTEAFF.

This rearrangement joins TRBV7-3 to TRBJ2-5, with TRBD2 as a possible D gene (6 bases). CDR3 length: 15 residues. V lost 5 bases, J lost 3 bases, and 16 bases lay in between. The V gene's germline CDR1 is SGHTA and CDR2 FQGTGA. Here the CDR3 reads CASSPRDSIEETQYF. CDR3 DNA: TGTGCCAGCAGCCCACGGGACTCGATCGAAGAGACCCAGTACTTC.

The J gene is TRBJ1-2, the V gene TRBV27; D not resolved. The CDR3 is made up of 14 amino acids. From germline, CDR1 is MNHEY and CDR2 SMNVEV (reference sequence). Trimming pared 2 bases from V and 8 bases from J, leaving 15 bases between. Here the CDR3 DNA reads TGTGCCAGCAGTTTAGAACGGGGTGGCGGAGGCTACACCTTC. Amino acids: CASSLERGGGGYTF.

This clone appeared a few times. The CDR3 DNA reads TGTGCCAGCAGTGTCCTGGGGGCCTCTGGAAACACCATATATTTT. Encoded protein: CASSVLGASGNTIYF. The chain is built from TRBV6-4 and TRBJ1-3; perhaps TRBD1 as D (6 bases). The V and J ends lost 4 bases and 0 bases respectively, with 10 bases between them. The CDR3 contains 15 residues. The V gene's germline CDR1 is MRHNA and CDR2 SNTAGT.

J is TRBJ2-5 and V is TRBV5-1; TRBD2 is a possible D gene (6 bases). Gene TRBJ2-7 matches the end of the DNA better, so the J call may be wrong. The CDR3 sequence is 16 residues long. The germline gives CDR1 SGHRS, CDR2 YFSETQ. The CDR3 protein is CASSLSGTPYSYEQYF. For the CDR3, the DNA is TGCGCCAGCAGCCTTTCCGGGACTCCTTACTCCTACGAGCAGTACTTC.

V usage is TRBV7-2 and J usage is TRBJ2-5; the D gene is possibly TRBD2 (6 bases). Trimming stripped 1 base from V and 5 bases from J, with 8 bases between. CDR1 is SGHTA, CDR2 FQGNSA, per germline. The CDR3 is 13 amino acids. The CDR3 sequence is CASSLGGRETQYF. The CDR3 coding sequence is TGTGCCAGCAGCTTAGGAGGGAGGGAGACCCAGTACTTC.

This clone was detected a few times. The chain combines TRBV18 with TRBJ1-3; possibly TRBD1 for D (6 bases). With 4 bases removed from V and 4 bases from J, the gap between germline ends came to 14 bases. CDR1 is KGHSH and CDR2 is LQKENI in the germline V gene. CDR3 size: 15 residues. This CDR3 is CASSRGGAGGNTIYF. CDR3 DNA sequence: TGTGCCAGCTCACGAGGGGGGGCCGGAGGAAACACCATATATTTT.

The chain employs TRBV19 and TRBJ1-1; 12 nucleotides line up with TRBD1. The V gene end was trimmed by 6 bases and the J gene end by 4 bases; junction bases not matched to a gene: 9. This CDR3 has 16 amino acids. Germline loops: CDR1 LNHDA, CDR2 SQIVND (reference sequence). For the CDR3, the DNA is TGTGCCAGTAGGCCGGGACAGGGGGCAGGGAGCACTGAAGCTTTCTTT. This gives the protein CASRPGQGAGSTEAFF.

V is TRBV2 and J is TRBJ2-3; 9 nucleotides agree with TRBD2. Losses at the gene ends were 4 bases for V and 9 bases for J; bases not matched to a gene: 11. Looked up from germline, CDR1 is SNHLY and CDR2 is FYNNEI. The CDR3 length is 15 residues. The CDR3 protein is CASSVLAGEPGTQYF. In nucleotides, the CDR3 is TGTGCCAGCAGTGTGTTAGCGGGAGAGCCCGGGACGCAGTATTTT.

V and J are TRBV10-2 and TRBJ2-7, with 7 bases lining up with TRBD2. Trimming removed 7 bases from V and 2 bases from J; junction bases left unmatched: 17. Germline CDR1 is WSHSY and CDR2 is SAAADI. The CDR3 totals 17 residues. In DNA, the CDR3 is TGCGCCAGCATAGAGTCATTTCGGCGGGAGAAAACCTACGAGCAGTACTTC. It specifies CASIESFRREKTYEQYF.

CDR3 in DNA: TGTGCCAGCAGCTCACAAAAAGCGGGGTTCTCCTACGAGCAGTACTTC. Translation gives CASSSQKAGFSYEQYF. V gene TRBV13 combines with J gene TRBJ2-7, with TRBD2 matching over 7 bases. The CDR3 sequence is 16 residues long. Trimming removed 4 bases from V and 0 bases from J; junction bases left unmatched: 9. Per the germline V gene, CDR1 is PRHDT and CDR2 is FYEKMQ (reference sequence). Full variable domain (rest looked up from reference TRBV13 and TRBJ2-7): AAGVIQSPRHLIKEKRETATLKCYPIPRHDTVYWYQQGPGQDPQFLISFYEKMQSDKGSIPDRFSAQQFSDYHSELNMSSLELGDSALYFCASSSQKAGFSYEQYFGPGTRLTVT.

The chain carries TRBV5-1 and TRBJ1-6; D gene uncertain. The CDR3 spans 15 residues. CDR1 and CDR2 from the germline V gene are SGHRS and YFSETQ. V dropped 6 bases and J dropped 0 bases, with 10 bases sitting between them. CDR3 sequence (DNA): TGCGCCAGCACCCGGTTTGACTCCTATAATTCACCCCTCCACTTT. Protein: CASTRFDSYNSPLHF.

The genes are TRBV7-9 and TRBJ2-1; TRBD1 might be the D (6 bases). CDR3 length equals 12 residues. Germline lookup yields CDR1 SEHNR and CDR2 FQNEAQ (reference sequence). The V end lost 6 bases, the J end lost 15 bases, and 18 bases lay between the germline ends. CDR3 DNA sequence: TGTGCCAGCAGGTCGGGGACACCGGAGGTGTTCTTC. Amino acids: CASRSGTPEVFF. The full variable domain, its missing parts supplied by reference TRBV7-9 and TRBJ2-1, is DTGVSQNPRHKITKRGQNVTFRCDPISEHNRLYWYRQTLGQGPEFLTYFQNEAQLEKSRLLSDRFSAERPKGSFSTLEIQRTEQGDSAMYLCASRSGTPEVFFGPGTRLTVL.

The CDR3 sequence is CASSLAGDLYEQYF. CDR3 DNA: TGTGCCAGCAGCTTAGCGGGGGACCTCTACGAGCAGTACTTC. V and J are TRBV5-6 and TRBJ2-7; 8 positions match TRBD2. CDR1 and CDR2 (germline): SGHDT, YYEEEE. CDR3 length: 14 residues. J lost 3 bases, V lost 2 bases, and 4 bases had no gene match.